A single sample gave rise to the 5 T cell receptor beta chains below, sequenced in a study of T cells in Graves' hyperthyroidism and ophthalmopathy. RNA transcripts were the template for amplifying TCR beta CDR3 regions. The TCR CDR3 first-round RT-PCR relied on the HTBI primer set. TCRdb reprocessed the multiplex PCR reads with MiXCR, giving one entry per CDR3 protein. The sample shows roughly 750,000 distinct CDR3 sequences, roughly 15% of them seen only once. The sequencing sample was made of blood. The receptors shown here come from a man younger than 30 with Graves' hyperthyroidism.

This rearrangement joins TRBV29-1 to TRBJ2-2; 12 positions agree with TRBD1. With V trimmed by 5 bases and J by 8 bases, 18 bases remained unmatched. The germline V gene has CDR1 SQVTM and CDR2 ANQGSEA. This CDR3 has 18 residues. Written as DNA, the CDR3 is TGCAGCGTTACTTTAACTTCTCGCCGGGACAGGGGGCTTGGGGAGCTGTTTTTT. Translated: CSVTLTSRRDRGLGELFF.

Of note for this clonotype: A much larger clone differs by one base, so this may be a read error. The CDR3 DNA follows: TGTGCCAGCAGCCAAGTTCCGGGGGGCTACGAGCAGTGCTTC. Protein: CASSQVPGGYEQCF. The chain couples TRBV3-1 to TRBJ2-7; D perhaps matches TRBD2 (7 bases). The CDR3 length is 14 residues. CDR1 and CDR2 (germline): LGHDT, YNNKEL (reference sequence).

The chain has TRBV3-1 and TRBJ2-7, with D uncertain. This CDR3 has 15 amino acids. The V gene lost 4 bases and the J gene lost 2 bases, with 15 bases spanning the gap. Germline CDR1 LGHDT, CDR2 YNNKEL (reference sequence). For the CDR3, the DNA is TGTGCCAGCAGCCCCAGCATCGCCGTCACCTACGAGCAGTACTTC. Encoded protein: CASSPSIAVTYEQYF.

V usage is TRBV19 and J usage is TRBJ2-7; no clear D gene. Germline V gene lookup returns CDR1 LNHDA and CDR2 SQIVND (reference sequence). This CDR3 comprises 13 residues. V dropped 6 bases and J dropped 0 bases, with 9 bases sitting between them. The CDR3 here is CASSGFPSYEQYF. The CDR3 DNA follows: TGTGCCAGTAGCGGGTTCCCCTCCTACGAGCAGTACTTC.

In its sample, this clonotype was seen many times. V and J are TRBV7-2 and TRBJ2-1; D is unclear. The germline V gene has CDR1 SGHTA and CDR2 FQGNSA. This CDR3 is 13 amino acids long. Trimming stripped 3 bases from V and 8 bases from J, with 11 bases between. DNA of the CDR3: TGTGCCAGCAGCTTTGGACCGAGCGATGAGCAGTTCTTC. Translation gives CASSFGPSDEQFF.